A single sample gave rise to the 13 T cell receptor beta chains below, sequenced in a study of blood T cell repertoires in COVID-19. Sequencing was performed with immunoSEQ multiplex PCR; in TCRdb, only in-frame clones are kept and a portion is missing. The sample yields nearly 350,000 clones, 83% seen once. The sequenced sample was peripheral blood. The source of these receptors is a young man with active or convalescent COVID-19.

V is TRBV7-8 and J is TRBJ2-2; D remains ambiguous. CDR3 size: 15 residues. Trimming took off 5 bases at V and 4 bases at J, with 14 bases between the two ends. Germline assignment: CDR1 SGHVS and CDR2 FQNEAQ. CDR3 nucleotide sequence: TGTGCCAGCAGCGTCGTCCAGCGAAGCACCGGGGAGCTGTTTTTT. Protein: CASSVVQRSTGELFF.

This chain connects TRBV11-3 to TRBJ2-1, with a tentative D call TRBD1 (5 bases). From germline, CDR1 is SGHNT and CDR2 YENEEA. There are 15 residues in the CDR3. Trimming stripped 0 bases from V and 4 bases from J, with 10 bases between. The CDR3 nucleotides are TGTGCCAGCAGCTTAGAGGGGCGAGCTTACAATGAGCAGTTCTTC. It specifies CASSLEGRAYNEQFF.

The chain joins TRBV24-1 to TRBJ2-2; 8 positions match TRBD1. The CDR3 runs to 18 residues. The J segment lost 2 bases and the V segment lost 3 bases, leaving 10 bases of the junction unmatched. Germline V gene lookup returns CDR1 KGHDR and CDR2 SFDVKD. In DNA form, the CDR3 reads TGTGCCACCAGTGATCCTCCACCGGGACAGGATAACACCGGGGAGCTGTTTTTT. It translates to CATSDPPPGQDNTGELFF.

The rearrangement links TRBV21-1 to TRBJ2-1; TRBD2 was called by the table and not checked on the DNA. TRBV21-1 is an annotated pseudogene. The CDR3 runs 17 residues. The DNA of the CDR3 is TGTGCCAGCAGCAAAGCAGTACCGCGGGATGGGAACAATGAGCAGTTCTTC. This encodes CASSKAVPRDGNNEQFF.

Only one count was recorded for this clone. The gene calls are TRBV3-1 (or the pseudogene TRBV3-2) and TRBJ2-7, with TRBD2 as a possible D gene (5 bases). Germline-derived CDR1 and CDR2 are LGHDT and YNNKEL (reference sequence). Trimming stripped 0 bases from V and 0 bases from J, with 15 bases between. The CDR3 has 17 residues. The CDR3, as DNA: TGTGCCAGCAGCCAAGATCCGGTGAAGCGGTTCTCCTACGAGCAGTACTTC. Translated, it gives CASSQDPVKRFSYEQYF.

The chain links TRBV7-9 to TRBJ2-7, with D possibly matching TRBD1 (5 bases). The V gene lost 3 bases and the J gene lost 2 bases, with 11 bases spanning the gap. The CDR3 has 14 residues. The germline V gene encodes CDR1 SEHNR and CDR2 FQNEAQ (reference sequence). CDR3 nucleotide sequence: TGTGCCAGCAGCTTCCGGCAGGGAACCTACGAGCAGTACTTC. This codes for CASSFRQGTYEQYF.

V is TRBV7-2 and J is TRBJ2-1, with a possible D match to TRBD1 (6 bases). The CDR3 runs 15 residues. The germline gives CDR1 SGHTA, CDR2 FQGNSA. V lost 1 base to trimming and J lost 1 base, with 8 bases between them. The CDR3 coding sequence is TGTGCCAGCAGCTTAGAACAGGGATCCTACAATGAGCAGTTCTTC. Its protein product is CASSLEQGSYNEQFF.

This chain uses TRBV7-9 with TRBJ1-3; D is undetermined. Trimming cost V 3 bases and J 6 bases, with 15 bases left between them. CDR1 is SEHNR, CDR2 FQNEAQ, per germline (reference sequence). This CDR3 region has 15 residues. The CDR3 sequence is CASSFPRRRENTIYF. CDR3 in DNA: TGTGCCAGCAGCTTTCCCAGGAGACGGGAAAACACCATATATTTT.

The rearrangement uses TRBV27 and TRBJ2-7, with TRBD1 matching 10 bases. The J segment lost 3 bases and the V segment lost 10 bases, leaving 3 bases of the junction unmatched. This CDR3 comprises 12 residues. Germline V lookup: CDR1 MNHEY, CDR2 SMNVEV (reference sequence). The CDR3 is CATRTGGYEQYF. CDR3 nucleotide sequence: TGTGCCACCCGGACAGGGGGCTACGAGCAGTACTTC.

As DNA, the CDR3 is TGTGCCAGCAGTGAAGTAGGGCTAGCGGGATCGGGGCAGTTCTTC. Protein sequence: CASSEVGLAGSGQFF. The rearrangement uses TRBV6-4 and TRBJ2-1, with 9 bases lining up with TRBD2. The CDR3 covers 15 residues. Germline trimming cut 3 bases from V and 12 bases from J; bases unmatched to any gene: 12. Germline CDR1 reads MRHNA; CDR2 reads SNTAGT.

The sample holds one count of this clone. The genes are TRBV27 and TRBJ1-2, with 7 nucleotides matching TRBD1. Unmatched junction bases numbered 6, after V lost 3 bases and J lost 5 bases. Germline loops: CDR1 MNHEY, CDR2 SMNVEV (reference sequence). CDR3 length: 14 amino acids. The CDR3 protein is CASSFGRGQYGYTF. DNA for the CDR3: TGTGCCAGCAGTTTTGGTAGGGGGCAATATGGCTACACCTTC.

The count of this clone is one. J is TRBJ1-6 and V is TRBV27, with 7 bases matching TRBD1. The J segment lost 14 bases and the V segment lost 2 bases, leaving 6 bases of the junction unmatched. The germline V gene encodes CDR1 MNHEY and CDR2 SMNVEV (reference sequence). CDR3 length: 13 residues. The CDR3 loop reads CASSLDRALSLHF. CDR3 in DNA: TGTGCCAGCAGTTTAGACAGGGCGCTTTCCCTCCACTTT.

The chain links TRBV7-8 to TRBJ1-4; D possibly corresponds to TRBD1 (5 bases). Germline loops: CDR1 SGHVS, CDR2 FQNEAQ. The CDR3 totals 15 residues. Trimming took 1 base from V and 8 from J, leaving 14 bases between them. The CDR3 region is CASSLVGAGWEKLFF. The CDR3 bases are TGTGCCAGCAGCTTAGTCGGGGCGGGGTGGGAAAAACTGTTTTTT.